The next 12 T cell receptor beta chains were all read from a single sample in a study of CD8+ T cells in alopecia areata. Isolated RNA was reverse transcribed into cDNA used as the sequencing template. TCRdb's copy holds only in-frame clones and misses some; the assay was immunoSEQ multiplex PCR. The sample includes hundreds of thousands of clones, 67% of them seen just once. The sequenced sample was CD4+ T cells sorted from blood, obtained at week 0. These receptors all stem from a human donor with alopecia areata.

The genes are TRBV29-1 and TRBJ2-5; 8 bases map to TRBD1. CDR3 size: 14 residues. CDR1 and CDR2 (germline): SQVTM, ANQGSEA. V gave up 5 bases and J gave up 4 bases; unmatched junction bases: 9. The CDR3 spells CSVRTGPLGETQYF. In DNA, the CDR3 is TGCAGCGTTAGGACAGGGCCCTTAGGAGAGACCCAGTACTTC.

The rearrangement joins TRBV4-1 to TRBJ2-3, with 14 positions matching TRBD2. The CDR3 extends over 17 amino acids. Germline values: CDR1 MGHRA, CDR2 YSYEKL. Germline trimming cut 2 bases from V and 4 bases from J; bases unmatched to any gene: 5. The CDR3 reads CASSQRGTSGGSDTQYF. The DNA of the CDR3 is TGCGCCAGCAGCCAACGAGGGACTAGCGGGGGTTCAGATACGCAGTATTTT.

The chain uses TRBV2 and TRBJ1-1, with D possibly TRBD1 on 5 matching bases. The V end lost 5 bases, the J end lost 1 base, and 26 bases lay between the germline ends. Germline CDR1 and CDR2: SNHLY and FYNNEI. The CDR3 extends over 19 amino acids. Written as DNA, the CDR3 is TGTGCCAGCAGTCGGACCGGGCAAAAGAAAAAGGGGTGGAACACTGAAGCTTTCTTT. This gives the protein CASSRTGQKKKGWNTEAFF.

The gene calls are TRBV14 and TRBJ1-2; no definite D call. The germline V gene has CDR1 SGHDN and CDR2 FVKESK. V lost 2 bases, J lost 4 bases, and 8 bases lay in between. The CDR3 runs 13 residues. DNA for the CDR3: TGTGCCAGCAGCCAAATTGTGGGCTATGGCTACACCTTC. Protein: CASSQIVGYGYTF. Based on the CDR3 plus reference TRBV14 and TRBJ1-2, the full variable domain is EAGVTQFPSHSVIEKGQTVTLRCDPISGHDNLYWYRRVMGKEIKFLLHFVKESKQDESGMPNNRFLAERTGGTYSTLKVQPAELEDSGVYFCASSQIVGYGYTFGSGTRLTVV.

The chain has TRBV30 and TRBJ1-6, with D hard to call. Germline V gene data show CDR1 as GTSNPN and CDR2 as SVGIG (reference sequence). There are 13 residues in the CDR3. V lost 5 bases to trimming and J lost 8 bases, with 13 bases between them. DNA for the CDR3: TGTGCCTGGGGTAAGAGGACGGATTCACCCCTCCACTTT. This gives the protein CAWGKRTDSPLHF. Full variable domain (remainder filled in from reference TRBV30 and TRBJ1-6): SQTIHQWPATLVQPVGSPLSLECTVEGTSNPNLYWYRQAAGRGLQLLFYSVGIGQISSEVPQNLSASRPQDRQFILSSKKLLLSDSGFYLCAWGKRTDSPLHFGNGTRLTVT.

This clone was observed a few times. The chain is built from TRBV30 and TRBJ2-5; unclear D gene. CDR3 length: 13 residues. V was pared by 4 bases and J by 2 bases, with 11 bases between. Germline V CDR1 and CDR2: GTSNPN, SVGIG (reference sequence). The CDR3 region has the DNA TGTGCCTGGAACGCCCCCCCACAAGAGACCCAGTACTTC. It yields the protein CAWNAPPQETQYF.

CDR3 loop: CASSLSPGQGARGYTF. The CDR3 DNA follows: TGTGCCAGCAGTTTATCCCCGGGACAGGGGGCGCGTGGCTACACCTTC. This chain uses TRBV27 with TRBJ1-2, with 12 bases fitting TRBD1. The germline CDR1 and CDR2 sequences are MNHEY and SMNVEV (reference sequence). The CDR3 contains 16 residues. Losses at the gene ends were 0 bases for V and 7 bases for J; bases not matched to a gene: 6.

This chain links TRBV15 with TRBJ2-6; unclear D gene. Germline assignment: CDR1 LNHNV and CDR2 YYDKDF (reference sequence). The CDR3 has 16 amino acids. The germline V and J ends were trimmed by 0 bases and 1 base, with 7 bases remaining between them. DNA of the CDR3: TGTGCCACCAGCAGAGATATAGGGTCTGGGGCCAACGTCCTGACTTTC. Protein: CATSRDIGSGANVLTF.

This clone came up a few times. The junction does not match germline at one end; this may be a read error. The V gene is TRBV7-9, the J gene TRBJ2-7; D may be TRBD1 or TRBD2 (5 bases each). This CDR3 spans 14 amino acids. The germline V gene encodes CDR1 SEHNR and CDR2 FQNEAQ (reference sequence). The DNA for the CDR3 is TGTGCCAGCAGCCTAGCTCAGGGCACCTACGAGCAGTACTTC. Translated: CASSLAQGTYEQYF.

This clone occurred a few times. The J gene is TRBJ2-4, the V gene TRBV2; maybe TRBD1 (6 bases). Germline V gene sequence: CDR1 SNHLY, CDR2 FYNNEI. V was trimmed by 7 bases and J by 6 bases, leaving 7 bases between them. The CDR3 has 11 amino acids. CDR3 loop: CASTDRNIQYF. Here the CDR3 DNA reads TGTGCCAGCACGGACAGAAACATTCAGTACTTC.

V and J are TRBV7-9 and TRBJ1-6; 9 bases align to TRBD1. Germline CDR1 SEHNR, CDR2 FQNEAQ (reference sequence). J gave up 7 bases and V 5 bases, and 6 bases lay outside the gene matches. The length of the CDR3 is 15 residues. The CDR3 DNA reads TGTGCCAGCAGCCCCGGACAGGGGAAGAATTCACCCCTCCACTTT. Its protein product is CASSPGQGKNSPLHF. The entire variable domain, with the rest obtained from reference TRBV7-9 and TRBJ1-6, is as follows: DTGVSQNPRHKITKRGQNVTFRCDPISEHNRLYWYRQTLGQGPEFLTYFQNEAQLEKSRLLSDRFSAERPKGSFSTLEIQRTEQGDSAMYLCASSPGQGKNSPLHFGNGTRLTVT.

This clone occurred a few times. The V gene is TRBV12-5, the J gene TRBJ2-3, with a weak D call TRBD2 (6 bases). CDR1 is LGHNT and CDR2 is FRNRAP in the germline V gene. The CDR3 totals 13 residues. Deletions cut 5 bases from V and 3 bases from J, with 9 bases between. As DNA, the CDR3 is TGTGCTAGTGGTCCCGGGGGAACAGATACGCAGTATTTT. Translating gives CASGPGGTDTQYF.